These 21 T cell receptor beta chains were sequenced from one sample in a study of blood T cell repertoires in COVID-19. Libraries were prepared by immunoSEQ multiplex PCR; TCRdb keeps only in-frame clonotypes and omits some of them. The table shows tens of thousands of clones, with roughly nine tenths occurring only once. Sequencing input: peripheral blood. The receptors come from a man in his fifties or sixties with active or convalescent COVID-19.

This clone came up once. V gene TRBV5-1 combines with J gene TRBJ2-5; weak D call: TRBD1 (6 bases). The CDR3 totals 13 residues. Trimming shortened V by 5 bases and J by 5 bases, and 13 bases separated the two germline ends. Germline CDR1 is SGHRS and CDR2 is YFSETQ. CDR3 coding DNA: TGCGCCAGCAGGCCCCTAAGGGGGGAGACCCAGTACTTC. Residues: CASRPLRGETQYF.

This clone showed up just once. The chain recombines TRBV28 with TRBJ1-1, with 7 bases matching TRBD1. Germline V gene lookup returns CDR1 MDHEN and CDR2 SYDVKM. The junction had 5 bases not matched to a gene; V was cut back by 10 bases and J by 0 bases. The CDR3 runs to 13 residues. This chain's CDR3 is CATDRAMNTEAFF. In DNA form, the CDR3 reads TGTGCCACCGACAGGGCCATGAACACTGAAGCTTTCTTT.

CDR3 loop: CASSPPPGQGGKPQHF. DNA of the CDR3: TGTGCCAGCTCACCACCGCCGGGACAGGGTGGGAAGCCCCAGCATTTT. The gene calls are TRBV18 and TRBJ1-5; TRBD1 matches at 9 bases. This CDR3 contains 16 residues. Germline-derived CDR1 and CDR2 are KGHSH and LQKENI. V dropped 0 bases and J dropped 8; count of bases not matched to a gene: 8. Together with reference TRBV18 and TRBJ1-5, the CDR3 gives the full variable domain: NAGVMQNPRHLVRRRGQEARLRCSPMKGHSHVYWYRQLPEEGLKFMVYLQKENIIDESGMPKERFSAEFPKEGPSILRIQQVVRGDSAAYFCASSPPPGQGGKPQHFGDGTRLSIL.

This chain links TRBV6-6 with TRBJ1-6, with D unclear. Germline V gene sequence: CDR1 MNHNY, CDR2 SVGAGI (reference sequence). This CDR3 comprises 16 residues. V lost 6 bases and J 10 bases, leaving 22 bases between the germline ends. The CDR3 region has the DNA TGTGCCAGCAGCCGATCCTCCGGGGTAAATATATCACCCCTCCACTTT. Amino acid sequence: CASSRSSGVNISPLHF.

The rearrangement joins TRBV28 to TRBJ1-5, with D possibly TRBD1 on 6 matching bases. The CDR3 loop spans 12 amino acids. The V end was cut by 8 bases, the J end by 1 base, with 6 bases between. Per the germline V gene, CDR1 is MDHEN and CDR2 is SYDVKM. The CDR3 loop reads CASGTSNQPQHF. The CDR3 DNA is TGTGCCAGCGGGACAAGCAATCAGCCCCAGCATTTT.

This clone was counted only a few times. The chain is built from TRBV5-1 and TRBJ1-3; 7 bases agree with TRBD1. Germline-derived CDR1 and CDR2 are SGHRS and YFSETQ. The ends lost 4 bases at V and 0 bases at J; junction bases unmatched: 7. The CDR3 totals 16 residues. CDR3 DNA sequence: TGCGCCAGCAGCCTTAGAGGGACAGCCTCTGGAAACACCATATATTTT. Translating gives CASSLRGTASGNTIYF.

The rearrangement uses TRBV11-2 and TRBJ1-1; possible D gene TRBD1, 5 bases. V was cut by 1 base and J by 3 bases, with 21 bases left in between. There are 18 residues in the CDR3. CDR1 is SGHAT, CDR2 FQNNGV, per germline. CDR3 in DNA: TGTGCCAGCAGCTTAGTAATGCGTCAGGCGTGGGGCCACACTGAAGCTTTCTTT. Its translation: CASSLVMRQAWGHTEAFF.

The genes are TRBV6-5 and TRBJ1-2; D might be TRBD1 (6 bases). The CDR3 runs to 14 residues. The V and J ends lost 5 bases and 8 bases respectively, with 18 bases between them. Looked up from germline, CDR1 is MNHEY and CDR2 is SVGAGI. CDR3 in amino acids: CASSHKGGTRGYTF. CDR3 bases: TGTGCCAGCAGTCATAAGGGGGGGACCCGAGGCTACACCTTC.

The gene calls are TRBV2 and TRBJ2-3; 13 bases match TRBD2. Germline CDR1 and CDR2: SNHLY and FYNNEI. J lost 5 bases, V lost 6 bases, and 8 bases had no gene match. There are 16 residues in the CDR3. The CDR3 nucleotides read TGTGCCAGCAGGGACGGACTAGCGGGAGCTGGAGATACGCAGTATTTT. Its protein product is CASRDGLAGAGDTQYF.

V usage is TRBV19 and J usage is TRBJ2-3; 10 nucleotides match TRBD1. CDR1 and CDR2 (germline): LNHDA, SQIVND (reference sequence). The CDR3 loop spans 14 amino acids. After removal of 4 bases from V and 4 bases from J, the junction contained 2 bases not matched to a gene. CDR3: CASSKGQGPDTQYF. The CDR3, as DNA: TGTGCCAGTAGTAAGGGACAGGGGCCAGATACGCAGTATTTT.

The count of this clone is one. The chain recombines TRBV2 with TRBJ2-7; D is perhaps TRBD2 (5 bases). Trimming pared 4 bases from V and 4 bases from J, leaving 14 bases between. The CDR3 is 14 amino acids. Germline assignment: CDR1 SNHLY and CDR2 FYNNEI. This CDR3 reads CASSGGLGLYEQYF. The CDR3 DNA reads TGTGCCAGCAGTGGAGGGCTAGGGCTTTACGAGCAGTACTTC.

The sample holds one count of this clone. The chain couples TRBV19 to TRBJ1-3; tentatively, D is TRBD1 (5 bases). Germline V gene sequence: CDR1 LNHDA, CDR2 SQIVND (reference sequence). V lost 6 bases, J lost 2 bases, and 8 bases lay in between. The CDR3 extends over 13 amino acids. The CDR3 is CASRLGPGNTIYF. The CDR3 DNA is TGTGCCAGTAGACTGGGGCCTGGAAACACCATATATTTT.

The chain joins TRBV5-1 to TRBJ2-3; tentatively, D is TRBD2 (6 bases). This CDR3 is 14 amino acids long. V was shortened by 4 bases and J by 10 bases, with 19 bases between the two germline ends. Per germline, CDR1 SGHRS and CDR2 YFSETQ. This chain's CDR3 is CASSTHRDSIAQYF. As DNA, the CDR3 is TGCGCCAGCAGCACCCACCGGGACTCAATAGCGCAGTATTTT.

The chain is built from TRBV25-1 and TRBJ1-6; a possible D gene is TRBD1 (5 bases). The CDR3 totals 15 residues. CDR1 is MGHDK and CDR2 is SYGVNS in the germline V gene. V lost 2 bases to trimming and J lost 10 bases, with 15 bases between them. The CDR3 DNA reads as TGTGCCAGCAGTGAACCCCAGGGCCCCAGCTCACCCCTCCACTTT. Amino acids: CASSEPQGPSSPLHF.

The V and J genes are TRBV7-8 and TRBJ1-3; 7 bases are a match to TRBD1. This CDR3 is 17 amino acids long. In germline, CDR1 is SGHVS, CDR2 FQNEAQ. The V segment lost 5 bases and the J segment 3 bases; nucleotides outside the gene matches: 13. The CDR3 here is CASSAASGTVYGNTIYF. The CDR3 DNA reads as TGTGCCAGCAGCGCTGCCTCCGGGACAGTATATGGAAACACCATATATTTT.

This chain links TRBV4-1 with TRBJ2-3; D is uncertain. Germline lookup yields CDR1 MGHRA and CDR2 YSYEKL. The CDR3 covers 13 residues. V gave up 2 bases and J gave up 1 base, with 4 bases separating them. This CDR3 is CASSQQGTDTQYF. The CDR3 DNA reads TGCGCCAGCAGCCAACAGGGCACAGATACGCAGTATTTT.

V is TRBV10-1 and J is TRBJ2-7, with D tentatively TRBD1 (5 bases). The germline CDR1 and CDR2 sequences are WNHNN and SYGVQD (reference sequence). The V end was cut by 4 bases, the J end by 4 bases, with 8 bases between. This CDR3 is built from 12 residues. Written as DNA, the CDR3 is TGCGCCAGCAGTGCCACAGGTTACGAGCAGTACTTC. It translates to CASSATGYEQYF.

The chain carries TRBV2 and TRBJ2-7, with D perhaps TRBD1 (5 bases). Looked up from germline, CDR1 is SNHLY and CDR2 is FYNNEI. This CDR3 comprises 12 residues. V was pared by 5 bases and J by 11 bases, with 16 bases between. The CDR3 here is CASSLGEPREYF. In nucleotides, the CDR3 is TGTGCCAGCAGTTTAGGGGAACCTAGGGAGTACTTC.

The chain carries TRBV27 and TRBJ2-7, with 8 bases matching TRBD1. The germline gives CDR1 MNHEY, CDR2 SMNVEV (reference sequence). V was clipped by 5 bases and J by 7 bases; unmatched bases: 10. This CDR3 region has 14 residues. The CDR3 coding sequence is TGTGCCAGCAGTGCTCAGGACAGGGTAGGGGAGCAGTACTTC. Its protein product is CASSAQDRVGEQYF.

The V gene is TRBV7-6, the J gene TRBJ2-1; possibly TRBD2 for D (6 bases). Germline V gives CDR1 SGHVS, CDR2 FNYEAQ. Between the trimmed V and J ends, which lost 2 bases and 0 bases, there was a span of 8 bases. CDR3 length: 15 amino acids. The DNA for the CDR3 is TGTGCCAGCAGCTTATCGGGGGACTCCTACAATGAGCAGTTCTTC. Residues: CASSLSGDSYNEQFF.

V is TRBV19 and J is TRBJ2-7; 10 nucleotides agree with TRBD1. V was pared by 4 bases and J by 6 bases, with 6 bases of the junction left unmatched. The CDR3 spans 14 residues. Germline CDR1 reads LNHDA; CDR2 reads SQIVND (reference sequence). CDR3 DNA sequence: TGTGCCAGTAGTAGAGACAGGGGGCCGGGCGAGCAGTACTTC. Translation: CASSRDRGPGEQYF.